These T cell receptor beta chains were read from a single sample in a study of blood T cell repertoires in COVID-19. Profiled with immunoSEQ multiplex PCR; TCRdb holds only in-frame clones, not every one. The sample has some 270,000 clones, roughly 87% seen once. Source material: peripheral blood. The receptors were sampled from a woman in her 40s who had recovered from COVID-19. Both conserved end residues are part of each CDR3. Fields, in order: J gene, V gene, D gene, clone size, CDR3 DNA, CDR3 protein. D genes are given only for firm matches. Not every row has a clone size; where given, it reads once, few, many or a size class.

j_gene: TRBJ1-1
v_gene: TRBV11-2
d_gene: TRBD1
abundance: NA
CDR3nt: TGTGCCAGCAGTTTAAGGGGGACAGGGGTACTGAACACTGAAGCTTTCTTT
CDR3aa: CASSLRGTGVLNTEAFF

j_gene: TRBJ1-4
v_gene: TRBV30
d_gene: TRBD1
abundance: NA
CDR3nt: TGTGCCTGGAGTGCCGGGACAGGGACTGAAAAACTGTTTTTT
CDR3aa: CAWSAGTGTEKLFF

j_gene: TRBJ2-2
v_gene: TRBV30
d_gene: TRBD2
abundance: NA
CDR3nt: TGTGCCTGGAGTCCCAGGGGACTAGTAGGCACCGGGGAGCTGTTTTTT
CDR3aa: CAWSPRGLVGTGELFF

j_gene: TRBJ1-2
v_gene: TRBV12-3/TRBV12-4
d_gene: NA
abundance: NA
CDR3nt: TGTGCCAGCAGGCTAGACAGCCACTATGGCTACACCTTC
CDR3aa: CASRLDSHYGYTF

j_gene: TRBJ1-2
v_gene: TRBV5-8
d_gene: TRBD1
abundance: NA
CDR3nt: TGTGCCAGCAGATACGGGACAGTGTATGGCTACACCTTC
CDR3aa: CASRYGTVYGYTF

j_gene: TRBJ2-1
v_gene: TRBV9
d_gene: TRBD2
abundance: NA
CDR3nt: TGTGCCAGCAGCGTAGGGACTAGCGGTAACAATGAGCAGTTCTTC
CDR3aa: CASSVGTSGNNEQFF

j_gene: TRBJ1-2
v_gene: TRBV28
d_gene: NA
abundance: NA
CDR3nt: TGTGCCAGCAGTTTCGGCTATGGCTACACCTTC
CDR3aa: CASSFGYGYTF

j_gene: TRBJ2-4
v_gene: TRBV11-3
d_gene: NA
abundance: NA
CDR3nt: TGTGCCAGCAGCTTAGGACATAGAAACATTCAGTACTTC
CDR3aa: CASSLGHRNIQYF

j_gene: TRBJ1-4
v_gene: TRBV28
d_gene: TRBD1
abundance: NA
CDR3nt: TGTGCCAGCAGTTCAGGACAGGGGTTTCTAACTAATGAAAAACTGTTTTTT
CDR3aa: CASSSGQGFLTNEKLFF

j_gene: TRBJ2-3
v_gene: TRBV5-4
d_gene: TRBD1
abundance: once
CDR3nt: TGTGCCAGCGGAGACAGGGGTGACGATACGCAGTATTTT
CDR3aa: CASGDRGDDTQYF

j_gene: TRBJ2-7
v_gene: TRBV5-1
d_gene: TRBD1
abundance: NA
CDR3nt: TGCGCCAGCAGTCCCGGGACAGATCGAGGCGAGCAGTACTTC
CDR3aa: CASSPGTDRGEQYF

j_gene: TRBJ2-1
v_gene: TRBV5-6
d_gene: NA
abundance: NA
CDR3nt: TGTGCCAGCAGCCCACTCTGCGAGCAGTTCTTC
CDR3aa: CASSPLCEQFF

j_gene: TRBJ1-6
v_gene: TRBV5-4
d_gene: NA
abundance: NA
CDR3nt: TGTGCCAGCAGCTATAGCTCCTATAATTCACCCCTCCACTTT
CDR3aa: CASSYSSYNSPLHF

j_gene: TRBJ1-2
v_gene: TRBV7-2
d_gene: TRBD1
abundance: NA
CDR3nt: TGTGCCAGCAGCTCGACCCTGACAGGGGGACTTGGCTACACCTTC
CDR3aa: CASSSTLTGGLGYTF

j_gene: TRBJ1-1
v_gene: TRBV5-1
d_gene: NA
abundance: NA
CDR3nt: TGCGCCAGCAGCTTGTGGGGGGGACCTAACACTGAAGCTTTCTTT
CDR3aa: CASSLWGGPNTEAFF

j_gene: TRBJ2-2
v_gene: TRBV30
d_gene: TRBD2
abundance: once
CDR3nt: TGTGCCTGGAGTTCTACTAGCGGATACACCGGGGAGCTGTTTTTT
CDR3aa: CAWSSTSGYTGELFF

j_gene: TRBJ1-1
v_gene: TRBV28
d_gene: NA
abundance: NA
CDR3nt: TGTGCCAGCAGTATGACAGGGAACACTGAAGCTTTCTTT
CDR3aa: CASSMTGNTEAFF

j_gene: TRBJ1-2
v_gene: TRBV18
d_gene: NA
abundance: NA
CDR3nt: TGTGCCAGCTCACCACCGCAGGTGGCGTCGGGCTACACCTTC
CDR3aa: CASSPPQVASGYTF

j_gene: TRBJ2-3
v_gene: TRBV9
d_gene: NA
abundance: NA
CDR3nt: TGTGCCAGCAGCGCATGGGACATCACAGATACGCAGTATTTT
CDR3aa: CASSAWDITDTQYF

j_gene: TRBJ1-1
v_gene: TRBV5-1
d_gene: TRBD1
abundance: NA
CDR3nt: TGCGCCAGCAGCTTACTCGGACAGGGCTCTGAAGCTTTCTTT
CDR3aa: CASSLLGQGSEAFF

j_gene: TRBJ1-6
v_gene: TRBV4-3
d_gene: TRBD1
abundance: NA
CDR3nt: TGCGCCAGCAGCCAGGGAGCCCAGGGGGATTCACCCCTCCACTTT
CDR3aa: CASSQGAQGDSPLHF

j_gene: TRBJ1-2
v_gene: TRBV6-6
d_gene: NA
abundance: NA
CDR3nt: TGTGCCAGTATGACAAATAACTATGGCTACACCTTC
CDR3aa: CASMTNNYGYTF

j_gene: TRBJ2-3
v_gene: TRBV11-3
d_gene: TRBD2
abundance: NA
CDR3nt: TGTGCCAGCAGCTTAGATAGCGGGATCCTAGATACGCAGTATTTT
CDR3aa: CASSLDSGILDTQYF

j_gene: TRBJ2-2
v_gene: TRBV10-3
d_gene: TRBD2
abundance: NA
CDR3nt: TGTGCCATAATGGCGCGGGAGCACACCGGGGAGCTGTTTTTT
CDR3aa: CAIMAREHTGELFF

j_gene: TRBJ1-6
v_gene: TRBV2
d_gene: NA
abundance: NA
CDR3nt: TGTGCCAGCATCGAAGAGTTTCCCTATAATTCACCCCTCCACTTT
CDR3aa: CASIEEFPYNSPLHF

j_gene: TRBJ2-3
v_gene: TRBV7-2
d_gene: NA
abundance: once
CDR3nt: TGTGCCAGCAGCTCCCTTTCCGGCTCCCCGGGGCAGTATTTT
CDR3aa: CASSSLSGSPGQYF

j_gene: TRBJ1-3
v_gene: TRBV5-1
d_gene: NA
abundance: few
CDR3nt: TGCGCCAGCCAGTTCGGAAACACCATATATTTT
CDR3aa: CASQFGNTIYF

j_gene: TRBJ2-2
v_gene: TRBV5-1
d_gene: TRBD2
abundance: NA
CDR3nt: TGCGCCAGCAGCTGGAGCGGACTAGCGGGAGGGGTAGGGGAGCTGTTTTTT
CDR3aa: CASSWSGLAGGVGELFF

j_gene: TRBJ2-7
v_gene: TRBV28
d_gene: TRBD1
abundance: NA
CDR3nt: TGTGCCAGCAGTTTATTCGGCAGGGGGCGATACGAGCAGTACTTC
CDR3aa: CASSLFGRGRYEQYF

j_gene: TRBJ2-1
v_gene: TRBV5-1
d_gene: TRBD2
abundance: NA
CDR3nt: TGCGCCAGCAGGCGGGAGCATGATGAGCAGTTCTTC
CDR3aa: CASRREHDEQFF

j_gene: TRBJ2-1
v_gene: TRBV3-1/TRBV3-2
d_gene: NA
abundance: NA
CDR3nt: TGTGCCAGCAGCCAATTCGGCGGGATCCCAAGCAATGAGCAGTTCTTC
CDR3aa: CASSQFGGIPSNEQFF

j_gene: TRBJ2-2
v_gene: TRBV4-3
d_gene: TRBD1
abundance: NA
CDR3nt: TGCGCCAGCAGCCAGGGACAGGTTACTACCGCGAACACCGGGGAGCTGTTTTTT
CDR3aa: CASSQGQVTTANTGELFF

j_gene: TRBJ1-1
v_gene: TRBV12-3/TRBV12-4
d_gene: TRBD1
abundance: once
CDR3nt: TGTGCCAGCAGCCTGACAGGGCAGGCTTTCTTT
CDR3aa: CASSLTGQAFF